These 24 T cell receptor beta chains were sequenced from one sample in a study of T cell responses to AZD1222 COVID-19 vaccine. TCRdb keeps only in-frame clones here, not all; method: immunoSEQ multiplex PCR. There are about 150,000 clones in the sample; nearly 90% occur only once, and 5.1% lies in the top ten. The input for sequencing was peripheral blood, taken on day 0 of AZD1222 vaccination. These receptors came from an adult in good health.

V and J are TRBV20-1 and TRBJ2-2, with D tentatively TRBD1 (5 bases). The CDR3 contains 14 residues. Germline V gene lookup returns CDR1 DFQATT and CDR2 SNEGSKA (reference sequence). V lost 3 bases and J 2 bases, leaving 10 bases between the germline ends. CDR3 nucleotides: TGCAGTGCTAGTCCGACAGTTAACACCGGGGAGCTGTTTTTT. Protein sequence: CSASPTVNTGELFF.

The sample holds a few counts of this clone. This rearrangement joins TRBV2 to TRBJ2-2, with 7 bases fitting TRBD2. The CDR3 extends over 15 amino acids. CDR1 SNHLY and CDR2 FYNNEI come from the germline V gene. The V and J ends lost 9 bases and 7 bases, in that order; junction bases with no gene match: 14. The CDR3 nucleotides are TGTGCCAGTTCCCCTGGGGGACTACCAAGCGGGGAGCTGTTTTTT. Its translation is CASSPGGLPSGELFF.

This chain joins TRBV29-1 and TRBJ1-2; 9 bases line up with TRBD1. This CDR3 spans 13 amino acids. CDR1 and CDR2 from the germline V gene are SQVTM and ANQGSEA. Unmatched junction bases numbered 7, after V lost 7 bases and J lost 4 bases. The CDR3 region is CSAVTGGGYGYTF. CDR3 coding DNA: TGCAGCGCTGTTACAGGGGGCGGCTATGGCTACACCTTC.

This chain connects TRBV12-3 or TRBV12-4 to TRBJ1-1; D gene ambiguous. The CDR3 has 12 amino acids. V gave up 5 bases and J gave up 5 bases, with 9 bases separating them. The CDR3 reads CASSRKGTEAFF. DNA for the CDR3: TGTGCCAGCAGTCGTAAAGGGACTGAAGCTTTCTTT.

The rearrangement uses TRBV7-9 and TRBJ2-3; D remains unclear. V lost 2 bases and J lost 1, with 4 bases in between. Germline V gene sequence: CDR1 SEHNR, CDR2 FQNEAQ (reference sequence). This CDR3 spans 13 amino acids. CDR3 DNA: TGTGCCAGCAGCTTATCGGGCACAGATACGCAGTATTTT. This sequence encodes CASSLSGTDTQYF.

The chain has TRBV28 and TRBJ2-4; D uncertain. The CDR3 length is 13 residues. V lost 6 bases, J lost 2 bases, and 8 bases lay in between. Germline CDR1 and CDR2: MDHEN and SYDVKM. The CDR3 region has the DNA TGTGCCAGCAGCGGTAATCCCAAAAACATTCAGTACTTC. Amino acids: CASSGNPKNIQYF.

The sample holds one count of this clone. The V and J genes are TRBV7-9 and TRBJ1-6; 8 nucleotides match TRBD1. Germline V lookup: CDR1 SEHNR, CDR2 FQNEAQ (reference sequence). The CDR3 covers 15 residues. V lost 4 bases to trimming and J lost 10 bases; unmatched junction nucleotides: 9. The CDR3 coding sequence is TGTGCCAGCAGCTCCGGACAGGGCGCGAACTCACCCCTCCACTTT. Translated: CASSSGQGANSPLHF.

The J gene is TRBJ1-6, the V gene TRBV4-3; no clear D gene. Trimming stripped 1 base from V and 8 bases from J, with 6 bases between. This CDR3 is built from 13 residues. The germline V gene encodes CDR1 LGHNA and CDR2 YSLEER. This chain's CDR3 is CASSQGVYSPLHF. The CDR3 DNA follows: TGCGCCAGCAGCCAAGGGGTATATTCACCCCTCCACTTT.

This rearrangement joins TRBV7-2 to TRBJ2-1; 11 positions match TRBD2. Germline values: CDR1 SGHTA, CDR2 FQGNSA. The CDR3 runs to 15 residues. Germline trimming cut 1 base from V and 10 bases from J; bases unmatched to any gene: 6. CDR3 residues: CASSLGGSGRGEQFF. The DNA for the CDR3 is TGTGCCAGCAGCTTAGGGGGTAGCGGGAGGGGAGAGCAGTTCTTC.

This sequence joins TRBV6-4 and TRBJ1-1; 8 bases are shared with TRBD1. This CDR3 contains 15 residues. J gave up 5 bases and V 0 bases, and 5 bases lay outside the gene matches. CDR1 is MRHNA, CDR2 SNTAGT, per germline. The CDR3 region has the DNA TGTGCCAGCAGTGACTCCGGACAGGGTAGGACTGAAGCTTTCTTT. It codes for CASSDSGQGRTEAFF.

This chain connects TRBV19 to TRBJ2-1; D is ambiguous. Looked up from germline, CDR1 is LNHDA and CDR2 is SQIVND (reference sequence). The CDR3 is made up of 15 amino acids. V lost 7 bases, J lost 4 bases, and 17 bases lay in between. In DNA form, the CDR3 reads TGTGCCAGTACCCCTGGTCCGAATGCATACAATGAGCAGTTCTTC. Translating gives CASTPGPNAYNEQFF.

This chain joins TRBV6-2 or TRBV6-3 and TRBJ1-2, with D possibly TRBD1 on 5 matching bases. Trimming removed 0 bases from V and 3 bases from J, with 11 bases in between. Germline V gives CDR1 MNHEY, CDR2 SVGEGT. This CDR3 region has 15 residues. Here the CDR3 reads CASSYSGRQYYGYTF. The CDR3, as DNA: TGTGCCAGCAGTTACTCGGGTCGACAGTACTATGGCTACACCTTC.

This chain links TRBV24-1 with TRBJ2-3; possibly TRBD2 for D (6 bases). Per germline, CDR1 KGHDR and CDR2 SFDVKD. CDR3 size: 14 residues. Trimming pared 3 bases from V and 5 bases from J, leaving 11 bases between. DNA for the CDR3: TGTGCCACCAGTGATCCACGACTAGTAGATACGCAGTATTTT. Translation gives CATSDPRLVDTQYF.

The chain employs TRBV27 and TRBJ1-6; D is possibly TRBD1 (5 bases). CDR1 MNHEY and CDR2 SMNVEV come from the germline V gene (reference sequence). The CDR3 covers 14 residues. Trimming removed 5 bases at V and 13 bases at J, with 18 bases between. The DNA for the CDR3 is TGTGCCAGCAGTCCCGGGACTACGATTTTCCCCCTCCACTTT. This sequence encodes CASSPGTTIFPLHF.

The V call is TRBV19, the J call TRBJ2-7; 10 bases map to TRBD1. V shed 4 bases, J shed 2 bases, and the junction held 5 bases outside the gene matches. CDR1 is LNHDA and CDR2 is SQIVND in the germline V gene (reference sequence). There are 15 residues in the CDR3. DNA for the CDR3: TGTGCCAGTAGTACCAGACAGGGGGCCGCCTACGAGCAGTACTTC. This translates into CASSTRQGAAYEQYF.

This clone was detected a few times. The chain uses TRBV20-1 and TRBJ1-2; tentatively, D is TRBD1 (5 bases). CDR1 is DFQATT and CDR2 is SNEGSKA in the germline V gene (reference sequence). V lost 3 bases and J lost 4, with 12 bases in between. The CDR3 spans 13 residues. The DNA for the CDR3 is TGCAGTGCTAGTCAGGGACGACCCTATGGCTACACCTTC. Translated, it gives CSASQGRPYGYTF.

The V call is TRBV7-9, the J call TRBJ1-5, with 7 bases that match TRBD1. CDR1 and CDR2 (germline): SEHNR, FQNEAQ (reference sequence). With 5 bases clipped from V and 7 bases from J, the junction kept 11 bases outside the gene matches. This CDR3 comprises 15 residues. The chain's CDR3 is CASSDGQAPRQPQHF. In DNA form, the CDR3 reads TGTGCCAGCAGCGATGGACAGGCCCCGAGGCAGCCCCAGCATTTT.

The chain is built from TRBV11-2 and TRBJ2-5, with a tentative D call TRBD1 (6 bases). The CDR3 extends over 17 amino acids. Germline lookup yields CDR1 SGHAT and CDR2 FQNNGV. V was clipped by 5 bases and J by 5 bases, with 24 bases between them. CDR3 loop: CASSAGTRRQLYETQYF. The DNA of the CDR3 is TGTGCCAGCAGCGCCGGGACACGGAGGCAGTTGTATGAGACCCAGTACTTC.

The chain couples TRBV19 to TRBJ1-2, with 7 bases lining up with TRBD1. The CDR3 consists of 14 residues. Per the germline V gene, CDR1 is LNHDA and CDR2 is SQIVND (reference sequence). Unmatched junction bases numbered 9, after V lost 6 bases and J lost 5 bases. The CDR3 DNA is TGTGCCAGTAGCCTCGAACAGGGGAGGTATGGCTACACCTTC. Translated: CASSLEQGRYGYTF.

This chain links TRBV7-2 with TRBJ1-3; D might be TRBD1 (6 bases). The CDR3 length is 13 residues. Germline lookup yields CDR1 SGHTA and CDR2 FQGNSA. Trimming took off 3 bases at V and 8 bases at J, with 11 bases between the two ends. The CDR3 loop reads CASSFAGEDTIYF. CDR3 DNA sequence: TGTGCCAGCAGCTTTGCAGGGGAGGACACCATATATTTT.

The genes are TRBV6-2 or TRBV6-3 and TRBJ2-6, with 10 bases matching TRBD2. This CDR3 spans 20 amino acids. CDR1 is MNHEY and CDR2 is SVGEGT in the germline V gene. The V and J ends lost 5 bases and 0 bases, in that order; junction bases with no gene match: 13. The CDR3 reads CASSTQLAGHPSSGANVLTF. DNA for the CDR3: TGTGCCAGCAGTACTCAACTAGCGGGACACCCATCCTCTGGGGCCAACGTCCTGACTTTC.

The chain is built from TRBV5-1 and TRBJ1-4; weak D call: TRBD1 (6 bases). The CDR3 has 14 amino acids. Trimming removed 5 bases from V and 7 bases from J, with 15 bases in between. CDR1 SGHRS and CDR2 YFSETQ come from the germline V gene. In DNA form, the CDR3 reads TGCGCCAGCAGAGTACAGGGAACGAGTGAAAAACTGTTTTTT. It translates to CASRVQGTSEKLFF.

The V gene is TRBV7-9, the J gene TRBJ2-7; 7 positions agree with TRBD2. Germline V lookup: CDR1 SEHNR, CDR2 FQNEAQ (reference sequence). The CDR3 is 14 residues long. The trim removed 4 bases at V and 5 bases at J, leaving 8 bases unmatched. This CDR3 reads CASSWAGVSDEQYF. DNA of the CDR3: TGTGCCAGCAGCTGGGCGGGAGTAAGCGACGAGCAGTACTTC.

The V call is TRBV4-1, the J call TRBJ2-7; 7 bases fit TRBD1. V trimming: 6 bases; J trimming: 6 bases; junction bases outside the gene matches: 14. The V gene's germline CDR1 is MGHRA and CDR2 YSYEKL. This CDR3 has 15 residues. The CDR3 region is CASRRRVQGRSEQYF. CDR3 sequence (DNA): TGCGCCAGCAGACGAAGGGTACAGGGGCGCTCCGAGCAGTACTTC.